This T cell receptor beta chain was captured in a study of shared clonotypes between healthy human individuals. Study at large: Per donor, three plates held CD4 naive cells, three held CD4 memory, two held CD8 naive and one held CD8 memory.

The study, taken as a whole, reports: Between four donors, naive CD4 clonotypes were shared at a level of roughly 5.5%. The represented genetic and exposure-history diversity was limited by the small number of donors.

Clones were read by immunoSEQ multiplex PCR, and TCRdb kept only the in-frame ones, dropping some. The sample lists more than 2 million clones; roughly 95% were seen once. CDR3 length: 12 amino acids. Germline V gives CDR1 GTSNPN, CDR2 SVGIG (reference sequence). The trim removed 8 bases at V and 5 bases at J, leaving 3 bases unmatched. In this sample, this clone turned up once. What it recognizes is unknown. CD4+ cells were split into CD45RA+ naive and CD45RA-negative memory subsets. The chain couples TRBV30 to TRBJ1-6; 7 positions match TRBD1. The sequence came from a man aged 18 to 30 in good health. The sample comprised naive CD4+ T cells sorted from blood. Subset meaning: CD45RA+ positively selected. CDR3 loop: CAVDRDNSPLHF. CDR3 DNA: TGTGCCGTAGACAGGGATAATTCACCCCTCCACTTT.